These T cell receptor beta chains were read from a single sample in a study of cytomegalovirus exposure and HLA in healthy donors. The method was immunoSEQ multiplex PCR; TCRdb's version includes in-frame clones alone and lacks a portion of them. The data contain roughly 170,000 clones, approximately 84% of them seen just once; the ten biggest clones take up around 5%. Sequenced sample: PBMCs. All receptors come from a girl aged 10-17 years in good health and CMV-seropositive. CDR3s include the opening cysteine and the closing phenylalanine or tryptophan. D genes are given only for firm matches. Clone sizes are given selectively: once, few, many, or a class where the clone is expanded.

j_call | clone_size | d_call | v_call | cdr3_aa
TRBJ1-2 | - | - | TRBV30 | CAIRGSSFNYGYTF
TRBJ2-7 | - | - | TRBV9 | CASSVAPSDLYYEQYF
TRBJ2-1 | - | - | TRBV11-2 | CASGSSNGEQFF
TRBJ1-6 | - | - | TRBV15 | CATSRDPTGTNSPLHF
TRBJ2-7 | - | TRBD2 | TRBV5-1 | CASSSTGGDVYEQYF
TRBJ1-1 | - | - | TRBV11-2 | CASSFSYEAFF
TRBJ2-1 | - | TRBD2 | TRBV19 | CASTERTSGGDEQFF
TRBJ2-7 | - | - | TRBV11-2 | CASSLDLSYEQYF
TRBJ2-7 | - | TRBD2 | TRBV12-5 | CASGAGGSTYEQYF
- | - | - | TRBV5-4 | CASSFDRLYEQYF
TRBJ1-5 | - | - | TRBV5-6 | CASSLAGRVDGNQPQHF
TRBJ1-4 | - | TRBD1 | TRBV9 | CASSGQGISEKLFF
TRBJ2-7 | - | TRBD1 | TRBV9 | CASSGDRGPNEQYF
TRBJ2-5 | - | TRBD2 | TRBV29-1 | CSVELLSGQYF
TRBJ1-3 | few | - | TRBV18 | CASSLGTAGTGNTIYF
TRBJ1-1 | - | - | TRBV9 | CASSVGGGFTEAFF
TRBJ1-4 | - | - | TRBV5-1 | CASSPQVRGTNEKLFF
TRBJ1-1 | once | - | TRBV30 | CAWIETGNTEAFF
TRBJ2-1 | - | - | TRBV19 | CASSMGPVYNEQFF
TRBJ2-7 | - | TRBD1 | TRBV2 | CASTSVDRTYEQYF
TRBJ2-7 | - | TRBD1 | TRBV14 | CASSHVPGQGSRSYEQYF
TRBJ2-1 | - | - | TRBV28 | CASSFGGVNEQFF
TRBJ1-2 | - | - | TRBV18 | CASSRQDSNYGYTF
TRBJ2-7 | - | - | TRBV27 | CASSLGTYYEQYF
TRBJ1-1 | - | - | TRBV5-1 | CASRGGNTEAFF
TRBJ2-6 | - | TRBD1 | TRBV5-1 | CASSGGDRVMAGANVLTF
TRBJ1-3 | - | - | TRBV2 | CASSESRGSNTIYF
TRBJ1-6 | - | TRBD1 | TRBV6-6 | CASSKPGGYNSPLHF
TRBJ1-5 | - | TRBD1 | TRBV15 | CATSSRSEGTGKVLGEPQHF
TRBJ2-1 | - | - | TRBV7-9 | CASSFRDNEQFF
TRBJ2-3 | - | TRBD2 | TRBV7-2 | CASSPSWRGGTDTQYF
TRBJ2-1 | - | - | TRBV28 | CASSSDIYNEQFF
TRBJ2-7 | - | - | TRBV10-1 | CASRPPYAGGQEISYEQYF
TRBJ2-1 | - | TRBD1 | TRBV9 | CASSARDRPYNEQFF
TRBJ2-2 | - | - | TRBV21-1 | CASSERTRTGTGELFF
TRBJ2-1 | - | - | TRBV5-1 | CASSSPRTGGNEQFF
TRBJ1-2 | - | TRBD1 | TRBV29-1 | CSDVSGGGYGYTF
TRBJ1-1 | - | - | TRBV27 | CASNRYKTANTEAFF
TRBJ2-7 | - | TRBD2 | TRBV30 | CAWSVGAGVYEQYF
TRBJ2-7 | - | TRBD1 | TRBV25-1 | CASDRGLGEQYF
TRBJ2-5 | - | - | TRBV6-1 | CASSEMRGQNQETQYF
TRBJ1-3 | - | - | TRBV7-9 | CASSQLSSGNTIYF
TRBJ2-1 | - | - | TRBV7-6 | CASSFRSGLPSSYNEQFF
TRBJ1-2 | - | - | TRBV2 | CASSDLPRLVSRANYGYTF
TRBJ2-1 | - | - | TRBV9 | CASSVEGQASGRYNEQFF
TRBJ1-1 | - | - | TRBV2 | CASGPLTANTEAFF
TRBJ1-2 | - | - | TRBV4-1 | CASTQVWVRGEAGYGYTF
TRBJ1-1 | - | - | TRBV13 | CASSLGHRNTEAFF
TRBJ1-2 | - | TRBD1 | TRBV5-5 | CASSYGTGYGYTF
TRBJ1-6 | - | - | TRBV6-5 | CASSYDSRNYNSPLHF
TRBJ2-5 | - | TRBD2 | TRBV5-4 | CASSPGGVETQYF
TRBJ1-5 | - | TRBD1 | TRBV6-5 | CASKQGASNQPQHF
TRBJ2-1 | - | TRBD2 | TRBV2 | CASSAPGLLYNEQFF
TRBJ1-3 | - | - | TRBV12-5 | CASGLGLSGNTIYF
TRBJ2-5 | - | TRBD2 | TRBV19 | CASSERGEETQYF
TRBJ1-2 | - | TRBD1 | TRBV6-6 | CASSSITKDRVYGYTF
TRBJ1-3 | - | TRBD1 | TRBV19 | CASNLGQGPPGNTIYF